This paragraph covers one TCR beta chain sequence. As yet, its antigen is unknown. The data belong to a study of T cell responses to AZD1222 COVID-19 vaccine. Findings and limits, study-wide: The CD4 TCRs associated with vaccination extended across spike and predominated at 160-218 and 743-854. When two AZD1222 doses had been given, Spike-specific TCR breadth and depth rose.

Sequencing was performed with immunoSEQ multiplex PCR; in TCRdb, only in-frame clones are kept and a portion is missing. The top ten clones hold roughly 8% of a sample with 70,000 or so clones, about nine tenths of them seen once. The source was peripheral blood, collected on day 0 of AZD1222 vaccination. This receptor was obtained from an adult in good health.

The CDR3 region has the DNA TGTGCCATTGGGACTAGCGGACAGAACACCGGGGAGCTGTTTTTT. Its translation: CAIGTSGQNTGELFF. The rearrangement joins TRBV6-5 to TRBJ2-2, with 11 bases fitting TRBD2. Germline values: CDR1 MNHEY, CDR2 SVGAGI. The CDR3 has 15 residues. V was pared by 10 bases and J by 1 base, with 5 bases of the junction left unmatched.